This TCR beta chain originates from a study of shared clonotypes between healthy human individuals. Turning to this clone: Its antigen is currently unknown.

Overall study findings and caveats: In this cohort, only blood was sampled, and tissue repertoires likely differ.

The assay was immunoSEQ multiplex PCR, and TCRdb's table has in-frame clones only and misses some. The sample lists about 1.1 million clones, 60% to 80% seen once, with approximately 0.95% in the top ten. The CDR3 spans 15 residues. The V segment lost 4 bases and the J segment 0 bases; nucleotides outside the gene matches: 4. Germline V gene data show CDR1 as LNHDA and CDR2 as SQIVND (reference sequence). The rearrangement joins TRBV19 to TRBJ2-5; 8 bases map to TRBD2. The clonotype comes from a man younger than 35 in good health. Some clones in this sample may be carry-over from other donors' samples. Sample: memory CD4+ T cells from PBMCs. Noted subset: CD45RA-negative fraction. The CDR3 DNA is TGTGCCAGTAGTACGGGAGGGACGTACCAAGAGACCCAGTACTTC. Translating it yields CASSTGGTYQETQYF. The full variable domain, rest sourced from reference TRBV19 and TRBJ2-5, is DGGITQSPKYLFRKEGQNVTLSCEQNLNHDAMYWYRQDPGQGLRLIYYSQIVNDFQKGDIAEGYSVSREKKESFPLTVTSAQKNPTAFYLCASSTGGTYQETQYFGPGTRLLVL.